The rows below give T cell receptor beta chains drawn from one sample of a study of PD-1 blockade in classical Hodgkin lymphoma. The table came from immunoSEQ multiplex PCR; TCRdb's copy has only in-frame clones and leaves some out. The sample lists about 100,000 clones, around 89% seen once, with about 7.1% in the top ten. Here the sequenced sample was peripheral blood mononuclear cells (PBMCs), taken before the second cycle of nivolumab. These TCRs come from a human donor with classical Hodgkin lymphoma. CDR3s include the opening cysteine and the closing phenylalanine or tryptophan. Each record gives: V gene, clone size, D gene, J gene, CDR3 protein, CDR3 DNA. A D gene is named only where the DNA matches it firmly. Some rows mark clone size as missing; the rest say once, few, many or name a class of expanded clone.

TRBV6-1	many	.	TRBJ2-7	CASSEVAGKRGEQYF	TGTGCCAGCAGTGAAGTGGCTGGAAAGAGGGGCGAGCAGTACTTC
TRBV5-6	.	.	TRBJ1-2	CASSLGHPTPYGYTF	TGTGCCAGCAGCTTGGGTCACCCGACCCCCTATGGCTACACCTTC
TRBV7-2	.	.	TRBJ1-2	CASSLTRSYGYTF	TGTGCCAGCAGCTTGACTCGGTCCTATGGCTACACCTTC
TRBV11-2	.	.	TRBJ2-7	CASSLEIHDRFEQYF	TGTGCCAGCAGCTTAGAGATCCACGATCGGTTCGAGCAGTACTTC
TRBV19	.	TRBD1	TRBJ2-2	CASSTGQGGTGELFF	TGTGCCAGTAGTACCGGACAGGGGGGAACCGGGGAGCTGTTTTTT
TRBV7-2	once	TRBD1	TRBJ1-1	CASSLYDRDEAFF	TGTGCCAGCAGCTTGTACGACAGGGATGAAGCTTTCTTT
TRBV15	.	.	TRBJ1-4	CATSRDAGNEKLFF	TGTGCCACCAGCAGAGATGCAGGGAATGAAAAACTGTTTTTT
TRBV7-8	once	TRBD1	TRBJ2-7	CASSRNTGTGYLYEQYF	TGTGCCAGCAGCCGTAACACCGGGACAGGATATTTGTACGAGCAGTACTTC
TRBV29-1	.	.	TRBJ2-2	CSVEATGELFF	TGCAGCGTTGAGGCCACCGGGGAGCTGTTTTTT
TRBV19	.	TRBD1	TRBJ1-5	CASSIGTGNQPQHF	TGTGCCAGTAGTATTGGGACAGGCAATCAGCCCCAGCATTTT
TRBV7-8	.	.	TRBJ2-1	CASSLVGSGGNNEQFF	TGTGCCAGCAGCTTAGTAGGGTCTGGGGGCAACAATGAGCAGTTCTTC
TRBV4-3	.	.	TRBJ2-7	CASSHNGARHYEQYF	TGCGCCAGCAGCCACAACGGGGCCAGGCACTACGAGCAGTACTTC
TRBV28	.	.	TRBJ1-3	CASSRITGNTIYF	TGTGCCAGCAGCAGGATAACTGGAAACACCATATATTTT
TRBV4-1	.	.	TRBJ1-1	CASSQGETGLTEAFF	TGCGCCAGCAGCCAAGGAGAGACAGGTCTAACTGAAGCTTTCTTT
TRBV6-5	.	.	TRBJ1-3	CASSYTSSGNTIYF	TGTGCCAGCAGTTACACGAGCTCTGGAAACACCATATATTTT
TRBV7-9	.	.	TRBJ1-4	CATPPAGKLFF	TGTGCCACCCCCCCGGCGGGAAAACTGTTTTTT
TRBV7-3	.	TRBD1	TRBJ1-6	CASRFTGVSPLHF	TGTGCCAGCAGGTTTACAGGGGTATCACCCCTCCACTTT
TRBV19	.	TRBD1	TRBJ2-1	CASSEGQYSYNEQFF	TGTGCCAGTAGTGAGGGACAGTACTCCTACAATGAGCAGTTCTTC
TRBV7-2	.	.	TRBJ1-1	CASSLGSGERGAFF	TGTGCCAGCAGCTTAGGTAGCGGGGAGAGGGGAGCTTTCTTT
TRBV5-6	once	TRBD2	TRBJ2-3	CASSAFVGGTKRTDTQYF	TGTGCCAGCAGCGCCTTTGTAGGTGGGACTAAACGCACAGATACGCAGTATTTT
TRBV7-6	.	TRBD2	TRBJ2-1	CASSRGGPYNEQFF	TGTGCCAGCAGCCGGGGGGGGCCCTACAATGAGCAGTTCTTC
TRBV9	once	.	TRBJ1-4	CASSVVGNDAEKLFF	TGTGCCAGCAGCGTAGTAGGGAATGACGCGGAAAAACTGTTTTTT
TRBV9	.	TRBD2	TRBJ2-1	CASSVVGTSPYNEQFF	TGTGCCAGCAGCGTAGTGGGGACTAGCCCCTACAATGAGCAGTTCTTC
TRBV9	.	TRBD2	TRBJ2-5	CASSVGLGGQETQYF	TGTGCCAGCAGCGTAGGGTTGGGGGGGCAAGAGACCCAGTACTTC
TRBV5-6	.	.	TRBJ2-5	CASSPEGGGPEDQETQYF	TGTGCCAGCAGCCCGGAGGGGGGGGGCCCGGAAGATCAAGAGACCCAGTACTTC
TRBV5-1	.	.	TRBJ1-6	CASSLSDMGSPLHF	TGCGCCAGCAGCTTGTCGGACATGGGTTCACCCCTCCACTTT
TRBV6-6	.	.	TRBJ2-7	CASSPGGSGEQYF	TGTGCCAGCAGTCCAGGAGGTTCGGGGGAGCAGTACTTC
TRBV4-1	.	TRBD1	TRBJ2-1	CASSPDRGAYNEQFF	TGCGCCAGCAGCCCGGACAGGGGGGCCTACAATGAGCAGTTCTTC
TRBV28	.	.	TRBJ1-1	CASSLVWESNTEAFF	TGTGCCAGCAGTTTAGTTTGGGAATCGAACACTGAAGCTTTCTTT
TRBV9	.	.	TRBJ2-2	CASSPPGHTGELFF	TGTGCCAGCAGCCCCCCTGGGCACACCGGGGAGCTGTTTTTT
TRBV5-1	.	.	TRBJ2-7	CASSANTGGEDEQYF	TGCGCCAGCAGCGCCAATACCGGAGGGGAGGACGAGCAGTACTTC
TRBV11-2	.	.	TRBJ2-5	CASSLETQYF	TGTGCCAGCAGCTTAGAGACCCAGTACTTC
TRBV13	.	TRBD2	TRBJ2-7	CASSSGLAGDEQYF	TGTGCCAGCAGCTCAGGACTAGCGGGGGACGAGCAGTACTTC
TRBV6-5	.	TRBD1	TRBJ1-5	CASSFGQGNQPQHF	TGTGCCAGCAGCTTTGGACAGGGTAATCAGCCCCAGCATTTT
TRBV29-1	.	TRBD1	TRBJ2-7	CSVEYRGFEQYF	TGCAGCGTTGAGTACAGGGGCTTCGAGCAGTACTTC
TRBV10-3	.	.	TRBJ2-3	CAISESTPGRSTDTQYF	TGTGCCATCAGTGAGTCGACCCCAGGCCGGAGCACAGATACGCAGTATTTT
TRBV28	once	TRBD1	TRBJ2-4	CAILSGGENIQYF	TGTGCCATCCTATCAGGGGGCGAAAACATTCAGTACTTC
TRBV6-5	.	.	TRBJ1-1	CASGPGRANTEAFF	TGTGCCAGCGGGCCCGGACGCGCGAACACTGAAGCTTTCTTT
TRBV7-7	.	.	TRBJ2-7	CASSPGHSYHEQYF	TGTGCCAGCAGCCCGGGACATTCTTACCACGAGCAGTACTTC
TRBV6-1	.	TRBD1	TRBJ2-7	CASRPQTGGWYEQYF	TGTGCCAGCAGGCCCCAAACAGGGGGCTGGTACGAGCAGTACTTC
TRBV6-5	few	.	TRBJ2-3	CASSRNTDTQYF	TGTGCCAGCAGTCGGAACACAGATACGCAGTATTTT
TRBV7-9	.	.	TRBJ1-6	CASSLAGAGRLSPLHF	TGTGCCAGCAGCTTAGCCGGAGCAGGGCGACTCTCACCCCTCCACTTT
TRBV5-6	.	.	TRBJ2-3	CASRGPSFWAYGTDTQYF	TGTGCCAGCCGCGGACCCTCGTTCTGGGCGTACGGCACAGATACGCAGTATTTT